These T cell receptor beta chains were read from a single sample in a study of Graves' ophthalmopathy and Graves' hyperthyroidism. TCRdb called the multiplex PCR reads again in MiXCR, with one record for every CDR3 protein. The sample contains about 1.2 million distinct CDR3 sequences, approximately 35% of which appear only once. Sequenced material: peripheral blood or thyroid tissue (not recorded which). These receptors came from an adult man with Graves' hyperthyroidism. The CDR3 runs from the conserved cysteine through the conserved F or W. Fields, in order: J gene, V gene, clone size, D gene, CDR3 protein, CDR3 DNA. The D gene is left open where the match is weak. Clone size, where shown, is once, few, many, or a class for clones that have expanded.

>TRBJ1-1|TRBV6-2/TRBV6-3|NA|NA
CASSGQEGRWNTEAFF
TGTGCCAGCAGTGGGCAAGAGGGGAGATGGAACACTGAAGCTTTCTTT
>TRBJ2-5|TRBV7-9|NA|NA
CASSLHRPWRETQYF
TGTGCCAGCAGCTTACACAGACCGTGGCGAGAGACCCAGTACTTC
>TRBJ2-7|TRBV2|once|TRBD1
CASSDNRAGTENPYVQYF
TGTGCCAGCAGTGACAACAGGGCAGGGACAGAGAACCCCTATGTGCAGTACTTC
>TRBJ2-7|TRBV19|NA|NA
CASSMPPSASSYEQYF
TGTGCCAGTAGTATGCCGCCTAGCGCGAGCTCCTACGAGCAGTACTTC
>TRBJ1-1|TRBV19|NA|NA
CASNLRIGGNTEAFF
TGTGCCAGTAACCTAAGGATCGGGGGTAACACTGAAGCTTTCTTT
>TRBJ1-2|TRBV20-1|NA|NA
CSASARTAAYGYTF
TGCAGTGCTAGCGCACGGACGGCGGCTTATGGCTACACCTTC
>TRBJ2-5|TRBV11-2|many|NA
CASSLEQFQETQYF
TGTGCCAGCAGCTTAGAGCAATTCCAAGAGACCCAGTACTTC
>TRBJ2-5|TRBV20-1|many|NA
CSARGGETQYF
TGCAGTGCTCGAGGAGGGGAGACCCAGTACTTC
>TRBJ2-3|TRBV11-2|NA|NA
CASSNPGLSTDTQYF
TGTGCCAGCAGCAACCCGGGACTTAGCACAGATACGCAGTATTTT
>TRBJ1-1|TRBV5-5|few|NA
CASSLVHSANTEAFF
TGTGCCAGCAGCTTGGTTCACAGCGCGAACACTGAAGCTTTCTTT
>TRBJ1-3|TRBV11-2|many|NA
CASKQFLGNTIYF
TGTGCCAGCAAGCAATTTCTCGGAAACACCATATATTTT
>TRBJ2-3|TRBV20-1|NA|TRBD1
CSASSSIRGQDTQYF
TGCAGTGCTAGTTCAAGTATTAGGGGACAGGATACGCAGTATTTT
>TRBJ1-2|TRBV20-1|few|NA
CSASFSANNYGYTF
TGCAGTGCTAGTTTCTCCGCGAATAACTATGGCTACACCTTC
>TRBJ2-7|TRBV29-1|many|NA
CSVDSGVDEQYF
TGCAGCGTTGATTCAGGGGTTGACGAGCAGTACTTC
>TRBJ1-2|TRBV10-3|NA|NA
CASTFGPLYGYTF
TGTGCCAGCACTTTCGGACCGTTATATGGCTACACCTTC
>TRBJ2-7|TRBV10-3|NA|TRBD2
CAIAGDLYNEQYF
TGTGCCATTGCGGGGGACCTCTACAATGAGCAGTACTTC
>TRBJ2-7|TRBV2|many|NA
CASSDQGLSYEQYF
TGTGCCAGCAGTGACCAGGGACTGTCCTACGAGCAGTACTTC
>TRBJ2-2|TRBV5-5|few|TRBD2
CASSSGLAGELFF
TGTGCCAGCAGCTCGGGACTAGCCGGGGAGCTGTTTTTT
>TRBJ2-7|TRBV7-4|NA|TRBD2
CASSSHSGSAPYEQYF
TGTGCCAGCAGCTCTCATAGCGGGAGTGCCCCCTACGAGCAGTACTTC
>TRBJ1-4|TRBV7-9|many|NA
CASSPPRVGKSTNEKLFF
TGTGCCAGCAGCCCGCCCAGGGTAGGCAAATCAACTAATGAAAAACTGTTTTTT
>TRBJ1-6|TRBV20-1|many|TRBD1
CSATYWRTGNSPLHF
TGCAGTGCTACTTATTGGAGGACAGGGAATTCACCCCTCCACTTT
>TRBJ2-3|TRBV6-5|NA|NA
CASSYSTGLDTDTQYF
TGTGCCAGCAGTTACTCAACAGGGCTGGACACAGATACGCAGTATTTT
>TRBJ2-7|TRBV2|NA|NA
CAINTGYNEQYF
TGTGCCATCAACACAGGGTACAATGAGCAGTACTTC
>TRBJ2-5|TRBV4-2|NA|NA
CASSQDGGRKETQYF
TGTGCCAGCAGCCAAGATGGCGGCAGAAAAGAGACCCAGTACTTC
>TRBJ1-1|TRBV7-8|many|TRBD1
CASSLGQGRSTEAFF
TGTGCCAGCAGCTTAGGACAGGGGCGTAGTACTGAAGCTTTCTTT
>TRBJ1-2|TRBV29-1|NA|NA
CSAADTTSGYTF
TGCAGCGCCGCGGACACGACATCTGGCTACACCTTC
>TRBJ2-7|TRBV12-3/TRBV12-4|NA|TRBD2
CASSRGTSGRAYEQYF
TGTGCCAGCAGTCGCGGGACTAGCGGGAGAGCCTACGAGCAGTACTTC
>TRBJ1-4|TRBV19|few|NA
CASSFGVAEKLFF
TGTGCCAGTAGTTTTGGGGTTGCTGAAAAACTGTTTTTT